This T cell receptor (beta chain) was identified during a study of T-cell memory formation after mild COVID-19 (dated by TCRdb to about 2021). Regarding the research as a whole: TCR sequence clusters from the two donors were largely donor specific. Two young, previously healthy adult volunteers made up the cohort, one male and one female. Longitudinal TCRalpha and TCRbeta repertoire sequencing tracked T-cell clones expanding and contracting after mild COVID-19 in two donors.

Data came from an Illumina NovaSeq 6000. TCRalpha and TCRbeta cDNA libraries were built by 5'RACE with constant-segment primers, adding sample barcodes and unique molecular identifiers. Trizol reagent was used to extract RNA from every sample. Amplification of the libraries took two PCR steps, and the second step added a second sample barcode plus Illumina TruSeq adapters. Libraries were sequenced on an Illumina NovaSeq with 2 x 150 bp paired-end reads. In the source study's methods: Reads were demultiplexed and collapsed into UMI-guided consensus sequences with migec v1.2.7. Using mixcr v2.1.11, UMI consensuses were aligned to TRA and TRB V and J templates and then assembled into clonotypes. Expanded or contracted clonotypes were those called significant by both edgeR and NoisET, with noise models trained on biological replicates. edgeR calls used a false discovery rate-adjusted p below 0.01 and a log2 fold-change threshold of 1. As an exploratory analysis of dynamics, PCA with hierarchical clustering was applied to max-normalized trajectories of the 1000 most abundant clonotypes. Each responding clone was given a CD4 or CD8 phenotype based on the CD4+ and CD8+ repertoires, which had been sequenced separately. TCRdb took the public reads, trimmed them with fastp at Q25, ran MiXCR for clone calling and kept in-frame beta chains. Every CDR3 protein is listed once, alongside the most common genes and DNA of its rows. TCRdb's processing, not the authors' own work, is the source of the V and J calls. The sample has fewer than 95,000 distinct CDR3 sequences on record, around 16% of them singletons. The top ten clonotypes cover approximately 40% of the sample.

Ficoll-Paque density gradient centrifugation was used to isolate PBMCs. On the study overall, not on this receptor specifically: The study covered only two mild cases, and larger cohorts including severe cases with pre-infection samples were considered necessary. SARS-CoV-2 specificity was not confirmed for the second-wave clones peaking on day 37. Balanced CD4/CD8 phenotypes were observed for clones contracting from day 15 to 85, whereas a bias towards CD4+ was observed for a second wave of clones expanding from day 15 to 37. Contracting CD4+ clones were located mainly in the CM and EM memory subsets, whereas CD8+ clones were found to be enriched in EMRA. The detection of some responding clones in pre-infection memory suggests that pre-existing cross-reactive memory T cells joined the SARS-CoV-2 response.

This clonotype was detected only a few times. Its antigen is still unknown. Base qualities are not provided; no much larger clone lies one nucleotide away. The CDR3 measures 15 amino acids from cysteine to phenylalanine. This entry keeps only the CDR3 DNA: 45 bases, framed from base 1. CDR1 GTSNPN and CDR2 SVGIG are derived from the germline V gene (reference sequence). The trim is 3 bases for V and 1 base for J, with a gap of 15 bases between the germline ends. The chain is encoded by TRBV30 joined to TRBJ2-5; a weak D assignment points to TRBD1 (5 bases agree). The source of this sequence is a man aged 18 to 35 who had mild COVID-19 (a few samples of this study predate the infection). The sample titles of this study are shuffled in the database, so cell type and time point are left out; the donor was told from shared clones. The material sequenced was PBMCs or a T cell subset sorted from them (not recorded which). The nucleotide sequence is given as TGTGCCTGGAGCCCAACAGGAGCCCCCCAAGAGACCCAGTACTTC. Translated, it gives CAWSPTGAPQETQYF.